This T cell receptor (beta chain) was sequenced for a study of cytomegalovirus exposure and HLA in healthy donors. Primers included in the PCR were 60 Vbeta and 13 Jbeta primers. In the authors' methods: Roughly 81 million unique TCR beta chains, 10 million to 14 million shared, were counted in a later analysis. TCRdb's table, derived via immunoSEQ multiplex PCR, lists solely in-frame clones and lacks some. The V and J calls and clone size are taken from that table; D and trimming were inferred from the DNA. Of around 180,000 clones detected, 80% to 85% appear once; the ten largest clones hold more than 1%. The germline gives CDR1 ENHRY, CDR2 SYGVKD. V lost 6 bases, J lost 3 bases, and 2 bases stayed unmatched. The length of the CDR3 is 13 residues. To note about this clone: Different DNA sequences within this sample yield the same CDR3.

The sequenced sample was PBMCs. This sequence joins TRBV10-3 and TRBJ2-3; 8 nucleotides line up with TRBD2. This TCR was sampled from a boy aged 2 to 9 in good health and CMV-seronegative. DNA for the CDR3: TGTGCCATCAGCACTAGCGGTACAGATACGCAGTATTTT. Residues: CAISTSGTDTQYF.